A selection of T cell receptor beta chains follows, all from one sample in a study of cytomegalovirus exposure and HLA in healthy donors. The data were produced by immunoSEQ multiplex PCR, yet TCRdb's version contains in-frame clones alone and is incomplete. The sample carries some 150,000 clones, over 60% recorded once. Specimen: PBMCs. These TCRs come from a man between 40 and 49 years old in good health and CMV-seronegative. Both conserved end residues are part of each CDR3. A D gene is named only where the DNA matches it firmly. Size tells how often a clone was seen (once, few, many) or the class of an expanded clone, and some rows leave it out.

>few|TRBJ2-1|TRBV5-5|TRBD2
TGTGCCAGCAGCCCGGGACTAGCGGTGAATGAGCAGTTCTTC
CASSPGLAVNEQFF
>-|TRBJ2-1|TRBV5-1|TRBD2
TGCGCCAGCAGCCCGGGACTAGCGGGGGTTTACAATGAGCAGTTCTTC
CASSPGLAGVYNEQFF
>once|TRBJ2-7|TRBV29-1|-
TGCAGCGTTGCCGACAGTTCCTACGAGCAGTACTTC
CSVADSSYEQYF
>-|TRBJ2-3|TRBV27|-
TGTGCCAGCAGTGTGGACGGAGGAATCACAGATACGCAGTATTTT
CASSVDGGITDTQYF
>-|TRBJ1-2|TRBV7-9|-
TGTGCCAGCAGCTTAGATCCGGTACAGGTTGGCTACACCTTC
CASSLDPVQVGYTF
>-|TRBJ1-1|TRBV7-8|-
TGTGCCAGCAGCTCTGGACAGACGACGTACACTGAAGCTTTCTTT
CASSSGQTTYTEAFF
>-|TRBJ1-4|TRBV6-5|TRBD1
TGTGCCAGCAGCCCCTTTCAGGGGGCGAGTGAAAAACTGTTTTTT
CASSPFQGASEKLFF
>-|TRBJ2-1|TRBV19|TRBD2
TGTGCCAGTGGGGGACTAGCGGGGTCCTACAATGAGCAGTTCTTC
CASGGLAGSYNEQFF
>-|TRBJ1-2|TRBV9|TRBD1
TGTGCCAGCAAGAGGTCCCGGGACAGGGCTTGGGGCTACACCTTC
CASKRSRDRAWGYTF
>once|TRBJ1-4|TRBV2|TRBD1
TGTGCCAGCAGTACGCGCCAGGGGACAGGGGAAAAACTGTTTTTT
CASSTRQGTGEKLFF
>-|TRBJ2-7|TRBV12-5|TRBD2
TGTGCTAGTGGTTTGGTATTATGGAGGGAGGGCTCCTACGAGCAGTACTTC
CASGLVLWREGSYEQYF
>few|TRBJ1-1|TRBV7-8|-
TGTGCCAGCAGCTCCCGGACCGGGACACATTACACTGAAGCTTTCTTT
CASSSRTGTHYTEAFF
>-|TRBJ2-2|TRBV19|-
TGTGCCAGTAGTGTAACACCTACCGGGGAGCTGTTTTTT
CASSVTPTGELFF
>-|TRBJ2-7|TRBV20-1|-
TGCAGTGGAGGAGGGAGTTACGAGCAGTACTTC
CSGGGSYEQYF
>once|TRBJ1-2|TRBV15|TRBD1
TGTGCCACCAGAGGGACAGGAATTTCTTATGGCTACACCTTC
CATRGTGISYGYTF
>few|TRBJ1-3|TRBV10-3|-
TGTGCCATCAGCGCAGGCAACACCATATATTTT
CAISAGNTIYF
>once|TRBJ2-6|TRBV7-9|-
TGTGCCAGCAGCTCCCCGGGGGCTGGGGCCAACGTCCTGACTTTC
CASSSPGAGANVLTF
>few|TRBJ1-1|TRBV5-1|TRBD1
TGCGCCAGCAGCCAAACCGGGACAGGGAACACTGAAGCTTTCTTT
CASSQTGTGNTEAFF
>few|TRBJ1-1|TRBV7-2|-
TGTGCCAGCAGCTTAGCGTTACCGGCCCCAACACTCGGGGCTTTCTTT
CASSLALPAPTLGAFF
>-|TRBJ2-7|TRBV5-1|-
TGCGCCAGCAGCAAAATTGGGGGGGGGCACTCCTACGAGCAGTACTTC
CASSKIGGGHSYEQYF
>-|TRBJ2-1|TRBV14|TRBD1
TGTGCCAGCAGGCTCGGGACAGGGGGCTACAATGAGCAGTTCTTC
CASRLGTGGYNEQFF
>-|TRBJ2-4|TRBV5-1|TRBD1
TGCGCCAGCAGCTTGGCCAAGGGACAGGCCTCTACTCAGTACTTC
CASSLAKGQASTQYF
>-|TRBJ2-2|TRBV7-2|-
TGTGCCAGCAGCTCACGAACAGGATCCGGGGAGCTGTTTTTT
CASSSRTGSGELFF
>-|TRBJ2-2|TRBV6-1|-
TGTGCCAGCAGTGAAGCGGCCCAGGGCTGGAGGGAGCTGTTTTTT
CASSEAAQGWRELFF
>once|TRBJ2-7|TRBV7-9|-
TGTGCCAGCAGCTTTTCGGCGGCGGGCCATTACGAGCAGTACTTC
CASSFSAAGHYEQYF
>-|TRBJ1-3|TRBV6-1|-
TGTGCCAGCAGTGAAAACAGGGTCTCTGGAAACACCATATATTTT
CASSENRVSGNTIYF
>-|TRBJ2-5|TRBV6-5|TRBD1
TGTGCCAGCAACTCGGACAGGTCCCCGGATCAGCAGTACTTC
CASNSDRSPDQQYF
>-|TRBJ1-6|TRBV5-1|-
TGCGCCAGCAGCCGGCAGGATAATTCACCCCTCCACTTT
CASSRQDNSPLHF
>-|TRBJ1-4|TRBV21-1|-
TGTGCCAGCAGCCGGGACAGGCCCGCCGGGTCTAATGAAAAACTGTTTTTT
CASSRDRPAGSNEKLFF
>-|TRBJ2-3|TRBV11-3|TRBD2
TGTGCCAGCAGCCAAGGGACTAGTATCGCAGATACGCAGTATTTT
CASSQGTSIADTQYF
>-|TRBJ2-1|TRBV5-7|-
TGTGCCAGCAGCTTGGTTCAGCGGGAGCAGTTCTTC
CASSLVQREQFF
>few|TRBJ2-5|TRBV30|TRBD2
TGTGCCTGGAGCGTGGGGCTAGCGGGAGATTTTAGGGAGACCCAGTACTTC
CAWSVGLAGDFRETQYF
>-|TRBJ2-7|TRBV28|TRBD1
TGTGCCAGCAGTCCCGGACAGGGGAAGAGGTCCTACGAGCAGTACTTC
CASSPGQGKRSYEQYF
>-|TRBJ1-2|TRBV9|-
TGTGCCAGCAGCGTAGATCAGGGCCGGGGCTACACCTTC
CASSVDQGRGYTF
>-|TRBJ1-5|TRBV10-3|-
TGTGCCATCAGTGAGGGCAGGCTGGCCGTCGGTCAGCCCCAGCATTTT
CAISEGRLAVGQPQHF
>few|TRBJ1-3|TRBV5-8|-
TGTGCCAGCAGCTCCCCCAGCTCTGGAAACACCATATATTTT
CASSSPSSGNTIYF
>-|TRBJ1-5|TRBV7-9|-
TGTGCCAGCAGCTTAGGGCGACTCCAGCCCCAGCATTTT
CASSLGRLQPQHF